Shown below are 5 T cell receptor beta chains from a single sample sequenced in a study of cytomegalovirus exposure and HLA in healthy donors. Repertoires were generated with immunoSEQ multiplex PCR, while TCRdb's copy carries only in-frame clones and drops some. In the table there are 90,000 to 150,000 clones, about 91% of which are singletons. Input material: PBMCs. Every receptor here comes from a man aged 18 to 35 in good health and CMV-seronegative.

This chain links TRBV10-2 with TRBJ2-3; D perhaps matches TRBD1 (6 bases). Germline V gene sequence: CDR1 WSHSY, CDR2 SAAADI. There are 15 residues in the CDR3. The V gene lost 3 bases and the J gene lost 6 bases, with 16 bases spanning the gap. As DNA, the CDR3 is TGCGCCAGCAGTGATTCAGGGGCGCTTTTGGATACGCAGTATTTT. This codes for CASSDSGALLDTQYF.

The chain links TRBV6-5 to TRBJ1-4; tentative D call: TRBD1 (6 bases). The V end lost 5 bases, the J end lost 10 bases, and 14 bases lay between the germline ends. CDR3 length: 13 amino acids. Germline V gene data show CDR1 as MNHEY and CDR2 as SVGAGI. The CDR3 sequence: CASSVQTGGKLFF. For the CDR3, the DNA is TGTGCCAGCAGTGTCCAGACAGGCGGAAAACTGTTTTTT.

The chain links TRBV2 to TRBJ2-4; the D is unclear. The V end was cut by 1 base, the J end by 10 bases, with 5 bases between. Germline CDR1 is SNHLY and CDR2 is FYNNEI. The CDR3 covers 11 residues. This CDR3 is CASSEGRIQYF. CDR3 coding DNA: TGTGCCAGCAGTGAAGGCCGGATTCAGTACTTC.

V gene TRBV11-2 combines with J gene TRBJ1-1; D perhaps matches TRBD1 (6 bases). Trimming took 5 bases from V and 6 from J, leaving 19 bases between them. Germline V gene data show CDR1 as SGHAT and CDR2 as FQNNGV. This CDR3 region has 15 residues. The DNA for the CDR3 is TGTGCCAGCAGCCCTCGGGACAATGATCCCCCTGAAGCTTTCTTT. Translating it yields CASSPRDNDPPEAFF.

In its sample, this clone was seen once. This chain links TRBV28 with TRBJ1-2; possibly TRBD1 for D (5 bases). Germline CDR1 is MDHEN and CDR2 is SYDVKM. The CDR3 extends over 14 amino acids. V dropped 8 bases and J dropped 2 bases, with 15 bases sitting between them. The CDR3 reads CASSSSGYNYGYTF. The CDR3 DNA reads as TGTGCCAGCTCATCATCAGGGTACAACTATGGCTACACCTTC.